This TCR beta chain was sequenced during a study of T cell responses to AZD1222 COVID-19 vaccine (dated by TCRdb to the early 2020s). Background for the entire study: AZD1222 recipients with second doses at about 4 weeks or about 12 weeks were pooled, because spike-specific TCR depth and breadth did not differ between schedules. Trial participants were enrolled into age subgroups of 18-55, 56-69 and 70-plus years, which contained about 160, 30 and 59 TCR-sequenced participants, respectively. TCR sequencing was performed for 233 trial participants, of whom about 200 were given two doses of AZD1222 and around 26 were given two doses of MenACWY control vaccine. Findings and caveats that apply to the study as a whole: Reportedly, close to half of the unique spike-specific TCRs recognized epitopes lying outside the regions that are mutated in the B.1.351 and B.1.1.7 variants. The 56-69-year group was small, and its depth increase did not reach significance, likely because of low power. Most participants were white British and females outnumbered males, and the authors suggested that clonal diversity may have been underestimated. Only five or six AZD1222 recipients were SARS-CoV-2 seropositive at baseline, limiting conclusions about previously exposed vaccinees. The whole spike protein was spanned by vaccine-associated CD4 TCRs, and dominant responses were seen in regions 160-218 and 743-854. No day 14 peak-response samples were available, so repertoires were characterized only after the peak T cell response. After two AZD1222 doses, spike-specific TCR breadth and depth were significantly higher than at day 0 and than in MenACWY recipients.

With regard to this clone: Its recognized antigen is unknown. No base quality information exists; no much larger clone differs at one position.

What this sample's time point label stands for: baseline before first vaccination. Vaccinee samples came from UK trials COV001 and COV002, including a single-blind randomized controlled phase 2/3 trial of AZD1222 (ChAdOx1 nCoV-19) in healthy adults. For TCRbeta chain sequencing, PBMC samples from trial participants were taken at day 0 and at day 28 after the second dose. The CDR3 regions of human TCRbeta chains were subjected to immunosequencing. Processing in the source paper ran as follows. TCRs in the repertoires were matched against a reference library of SARS-CoV-2-specific TCRs that had been generated with the MIRA antigen-specificity platform. Breadth was defined as the fraction of unique TCRs that were SARS-CoV-2-associated, and depth was defined as the fraction of total T cells that were SARS-CoV-2-associated. Each spike-specific TCR was assigned to its reactive spike region and to a CD4 or CD8 class using the MIRA data. Log10-transformed breadth and depth values were compared by one-way ANOVA with Sidak's multiple comparisons tests. TCRdb holds this immuneACCESS table with in-frame rearrangements only. Some clones are missing; in checked studies, unresolved V genes explain under half, and the rest has no known cause. V and J calls and clone size are copied from that table; D and trimming were computed from the DNA. The sample contains more than 140,000 clones, around nine tenths of them found a single time. The ten largest clones represent approximately 5% of the sample.

Ends trimmed: V by 6 bases, J by 2 bases; bases unmatched to a gene: 7. The CDR3 runs 14 residues from the cysteine to the phenylalanine. The kept DNA is CDR3 alone, 42 bases in frame from the first base. From a lookup of the germline V gene, CDR1 and CDR2 are MNHEY and SVGAGI. The input for sequencing was peripheral blood, taken on day 0 of AZD1222 vaccination. The sequence links TRBV6-5 to TRBJ2-7; 7 junctional bases match TRBD1. The clonotype originates from an adult in good health. The CDR3 corresponds to CASRSTGDAYEQYF. The bases are TGTGCCAGCAGATCCACAGGGGACGCCTACGAGCAGTACTTC.